This T cell receptor beta chain is drawn from a study of blood T cell repertoires in COVID-19. In the study overall: Spain, Italy and the United States supplied samples that represented acute and convalescent COVID-19. PBMCs, B-cell-depleted T cells, or T cells provided the cDNA or gDNA that made up the material.

Trimming left V 5 bases short and J 1 base short, with 6 bases between. Germline V gives CDR1 SGHAT, CDR2 FQDESV (reference sequence). The CDR3 contains 12 residues. Authors' methods: From reference gene primer amplification, estimates of nucleated cell counts were derived. Some clones are missing from TCRdb's copy, which holds only in-frame ones; the method was immunoSEQ multiplex PCR. V and J calls and clone size are given by that table; D and trimming were obtained from the DNA. The sample lists fewer than 100,000 clones; approximately 80% were seen once. The chain combines TRBV11-1 with TRBJ2-7; D is unresolved. Material for sequencing was peripheral blood. The clonotype was recovered from a woman in her 70s with acute or convalescent COVID-19. In DNA, the CDR3 is TGTGCCAGCAGCACTAATTCCTACGAGCAGTACTTC. Residues: CASSTNSYEQYF.